The rows below give T cell receptor beta chains drawn from one sample of a study of CD8 T cells in ankylosing spondylitis. In TCRdb, the 5' RACE reads were re-called with MiXCR into one record per CDR3 protein. The data hold approximately 500,000 distinct CDR3 sequences, with more than 9.5% observed a single time. Sequenced sample: blood, either unsorted or a sorted T cell fraction (not recorded which). The receptors here all came from a male donor with ankylosing spondylitis. Each CDR3 is given with its conserved first and last residue. A D gene is named only where the DNA matches it firmly. Not every row has a clone size; where given, it reads once, few, many or a size class.

v_gene: TRBV7-9
abundance: .
d_gene: .
j_gene: TRBJ1-2
CDR3aa: CASSIDGYGYTF
CDR3nt: TGTGCCAGCAGCATAGACGGATATGGCTACACCTTC

v_gene: TRBV7-2
abundance: .
d_gene: .
j_gene: TRBJ1-1
CDR3aa: CASSSQPGGGAEAFF
CDR3nt: TGTGCCAGCAGCTCCCAACCGGGGGGCGGGGCTGAAGCTTTCTTT

v_gene: TRBV3-1
abundance: few
d_gene: .
j_gene: TRBJ2-4
CDR3aa: CASQGPSPAKNIQYF
CDR3nt: TGTGCCAGCCAAGGACCCTCCCCAGCCAAAAACATTCAGTACTTC

v_gene: TRBV24-1
abundance: .
d_gene: .
j_gene: TRBJ1-5
CDR3aa: CATSETISNQPQHF
CDR3nt: TGTGCCACCAGTGAAACGATTAGCAATCAGCCCCAGCATTTT

v_gene: TRBV5-6
abundance: .
d_gene: TRBD1
j_gene: TRBJ2-5
CDR3aa: CASNEGQGYETQYF
CDR3nt: TGTGCCAGCAACGAGGGACAGGGGTACGAGACCCAGTACTTC

v_gene: TRBV5-1
abundance: .
d_gene: TRBD1
j_gene: TRBJ2-1
CDR3aa: CASSLGGTGNEQFF
CDR3nt: TGCGCCAGCAGCTTGGGCGGGACAGGCAATGAGCAGTTCTTC

v_gene: TRBV5-5
abundance: .
d_gene: TRBD1
j_gene: TRBJ2-1
CDR3aa: CASSSRDRGFHEQFF
CDR3nt: TGTGCCAGCAGCTCCAGGGACAGGGGTTTCCATGAGCAGTTCTTC

v_gene: TRBV24-1
abundance: .
d_gene: .
j_gene: TRBJ2-1
CDR3aa: CATTSPRHNEQFF
CDR3nt: TGTGCCACCACTTCCCCCAGGCACAATGAGCAGTTCTTC

v_gene: TRBV2
abundance: .
d_gene: TRBD2
j_gene: TRBJ2-1
CDR3aa: CASSETSGSRSYNEQFF
CDR3nt: TGTGCCAGCAGTGAGACTAGCGGGAGCAGGTCCTACAATGAGCAGTTCTTC

v_gene: TRBV28
abundance: .
d_gene: .
j_gene: TRBJ1-1
CDR3aa: CASSLPMNTEAFF
CDR3nt: TGTGCCAGCAGTTTGCCCATGAACACTGAAGCTTTCTTT

v_gene: TRBV20-1
abundance: few
d_gene: .
j_gene: TRBJ1-2
CDR3aa: CSVAQGLDYGYTF
CDR3nt: TGCAGTGTCGCCCAGGGCTTGGACTATGGCTACACCTTC

v_gene: TRBV5-3
abundance: once
d_gene: .
j_gene: TRBJ2-2
CDR3aa: CARTHPQTGRTPGSCFF
CDR3nt: .

v_gene: TRBV5-1
abundance: many
d_gene: .
j_gene: TRBJ2-7
CDR3aa: CASFRGGGTYEQYF
CDR3nt: TGCGCCAGCTTCAGAGGGGGTGGAACCTACGAGCAGTACTTC

v_gene: TRBV25-1
abundance: few
d_gene: .
j_gene: TRBJ2-3
CDR3aa: CASSEGLHILSDTQYF
CDR3nt: TGTGCCAGCAGTGAGGGACTTCATATACTTTCAGATACGCAGTATTTT

v_gene: TRBV5-1
abundance: few
d_gene: .
j_gene: TRBJ2-7
CDR3aa: CASSWGGFDEQYF
CDR3nt: TGCGCCAGCAGCTGGGGCGGGTTCGACGAGCAGTACTTC

v_gene: TRBV2
abundance: many
d_gene: .
j_gene: TRBJ2-7
CDR3aa: CASSWDPLEQYF
CDR3nt: TGTGCCAGCAGTTGGGACCCCCTCGAGCAGTACTTC

v_gene: TRBV4-2
abundance: few
d_gene: TRBD2
j_gene: TRBJ2-3
CDR3aa: CASSGTSGRAGDTQYF
CDR3nt: TGTGCCAGCTCCGGGACTAGCGGGAGGGCCGGAGATACGCAGTATTTT

v_gene: TRBV7-8
abundance: many
d_gene: .
j_gene: TRBJ1-2
CDR3aa: CATSSVGRTNYGYTF
CDR3nt: TGTGCCACCTCCTCGGTGGGCAGAACTAACTATGGCTACACCTTC

v_gene: TRBV7-2
abundance: .
d_gene: TRBD1
j_gene: TRBJ1-1
CDR3aa: CASSAGQGDGEAFF
CDR3nt: TGTGCCAGCAGCGCAGGACAGGGGGACGGTGAAGCTTTCTTT

v_gene: TRBV5-1
abundance: many
d_gene: .
j_gene: TRBJ2-1
CDR3aa: CASSLNGRIDEQFF
CDR3nt: TGCGCCAGCAGCTTGAACGGGAGAATTGATGAGCAGTTCTTC

v_gene: TRBV6-1
abundance: .
d_gene: .
j_gene: TRBJ1-2
CDR3aa: CASRHRDTYGYTF
CDR3nt: TGTGCCAGCAGACACCGGGACACCTATGGCTACACCTTC

v_gene: TRBV7-9
abundance: many
d_gene: .
j_gene: TRBJ2-2
CDR3aa: CASSRGTVNTGELFF
CDR3nt: TGTGCCAGCAGCCGGGGGACAGTGAACACCGGGGAGCTGTTTTTT

v_gene: TRBV20-1
abundance: few
d_gene: .
j_gene: TRBJ2-2
CDR3aa: CSARGRGNTGELFF
CDR3nt: TGCAGTGCTAGAGGGCGGGGGAACACCGGGGAGCTGTTTTTT

v_gene: TRBV24-1
abundance: .
d_gene: .
j_gene: TRBJ2-2
CDR3aa: CATSLHANTGELFF
CDR3nt: TGTGCCACCAGTCTCCACGCGAACACCGGGGAGCTGTTTTTT

v_gene: TRBV2
abundance: .
d_gene: TRBD2
j_gene: TRBJ2-1
CDR3aa: CASSLAGRNEQFF
CDR3nt: TGTGCCAGCAGCCTAGCGGGGCGGAATGAGCAGTTCTTC

v_gene: TRBV3-1
abundance: few
d_gene: TRBD1
j_gene: TRBJ1-1
CDR3aa: CASSQDHRGTAIYLGTEAFF
CDR3nt: TGTGCCAGCAGCCAAGATCATCGCGGGACAGCCATTTATCTGGGCACTGAAGCTTTCTTT

v_gene: TRBV3-1
abundance: many
d_gene: .
j_gene: TRBJ2-1
CDR3aa: CASSRGRFSGEQFF
CDR3nt: TGTGCCAGCTCACGGGGGCGCTTCTCGGGAGAGCAGTTCTTC

v_gene: TRBV5-1
abundance: few
d_gene: .
j_gene: TRBJ1-3
CDR3aa: CASSMSGGAGNTIYF
CDR3nt: TGCGCCAGCAGCATGTCTGGTGGGGCTGGAAACACCATATATTTT

v_gene: TRBV11-2
abundance: .
d_gene: .
j_gene: TRBJ2-3
CDR3aa: CASSSALGTDTQYF
CDR3nt: TGTGCCAGCAGCTCAGCCCTGGGCACAGATACGCAGTATTTT

v_gene: TRBV11-1
abundance: few
d_gene: TRBD1
j_gene: TRBJ1-4
CDR3aa: CASSLRDRGRVSFNEKLFF
CDR3nt: TGTGCCAGCAGCCTCCGGGACAGGGGGCGCGTGTCATTCAATGAAAAACTGTTTTTT

v_gene: TRBV7-9
abundance: .
d_gene: .
j_gene: TRBJ2-5
CDR3aa: CASSFSGSTETQYF
CDR3nt: TGTGCCAGCAGCTTCTCAGGGAGTACGGAGACCCAGTACTTC

v_gene: TRBV11-2
abundance: many
d_gene: TRBD2
j_gene: TRBJ2-3
CDR3aa: CASSLSGGGGPDTQYF
CDR3nt: TGTGCCAGCAGCCTGTCGGGGGGGGGAGGACCAGATACGCAGTATTTT

v_gene: TRBV27
abundance: .
d_gene: TRBD1
j_gene: TRBJ1-2
CDR3aa: CASSLRGQGVGNYGYTF
CDR3nt: TGTGCCAGCAGTTTAAGGGGACAGGGGGTTGGGAACTATGGCTACACCTTC

v_gene: TRBV5-1
abundance: .
d_gene: .
j_gene: TRBJ1-1
CDR3aa: CASDGGGVAFF
CDR3nt: TGCGCCAGCGATGGAGGTGGGGTAGCTTTCTTT

v_gene: TRBV11-2
abundance: .
d_gene: TRBD2
j_gene: TRBJ2-3
CDR3aa: CASSLVDLAGDTQYF
CDR3nt: TGTGCCAGCAGCTTAGTCGACCTAGCGGGAGATACGCAGTATTTT

v_gene: TRBV2
abundance: few
d_gene: .
j_gene: TRBJ2-6
CDR3aa: CASSDLGLGANVLTF
CDR3nt: TGTGCCAGCAGTGATTTAGGTCTTGGGGCCAACGTCCTGACTTTC

v_gene: TRBV5-1
abundance: few
d_gene: .
j_gene: TRBJ2-3
CDR3aa: CASSVGVGTQYF
CDR3nt: TGCGCCAGCAGCGTCGGGGTCGGTACGCAGTATTTT

v_gene: TRBV24-1
abundance: .
d_gene: .
j_gene: TRBJ2-5
CDR3aa: CATSLGRLSETQYF
CDR3nt: TGTGCCACCAGTCTAGGCAGGCTCTCGGAGACCCAGTACTTC

v_gene: TRBV20-1
abundance: .
d_gene: .
j_gene: TRBJ2-7
CDR3aa: CSASSTVPSYEQYF
CDR3nt: TGCAGTGCTAGCTCGACCGTCCCTTCCTACGAGCAGTACTTC

v_gene: TRBV3-1
abundance: few
d_gene: .
j_gene: TRBJ2-1
CDR3aa: CASSQDSGGYNEQFF
CDR3nt: TGTGCCAGCAGCCAAGATAGCGGAGGGTACAATGAGCAGTTCTTC

v_gene: TRBV24-1
abundance: .
d_gene: .
j_gene: TRBJ2-1
CDR3aa: CATRGTGVTYNEQFF
CDR3nt: TGTGCCACCAGAGGGACGGGAGTGACCTACAATGAGCAGTTCTTC

v_gene: TRBV7-2
abundance: few
d_gene: .
j_gene: TRBJ2-1
CDR3aa: CASSYGFYNEQFF
CDR3nt: TGTGCCAGCAGCTACGGTTTCTACAATGAGCAGTTCTTC

v_gene: TRBV12-3/TRBV12-4
abundance: many
d_gene: .
j_gene: TRBJ1-2
CDR3aa: CASGGGWGNGYTF
CDR3nt: TGTGCCAGCGGCGGCGGTTGGGGGAATGGCTACACCTTC

v_gene: TRBV5-1
abundance: many
d_gene: .
j_gene: TRBJ2-2
CDR3aa: CASSVGTEGGELFF
CDR3nt: TGCGCCAGCAGCGTCGGGACGGAAGGTGGGGAGCTGTTTTTT

v_gene: TRBV20-1
abundance: .
d_gene: .
j_gene: TRBJ2-2
CDR3aa: CSARAWSLGTGELFF
CDR3nt: TGCAGTGCTAGAGCTTGGTCCTTGGGCACCGGGGAGCTGTTTTTT

v_gene: TRBV12-3/TRBV12-4
abundance: many
d_gene: .
j_gene: TRBJ2-5
CDR3aa: CASRSIGAETQYF
CDR3nt: TGTGCCAGCAGGAGTATCGGGGCTGAGACCCAGTACTTC

v_gene: TRBV20-1
abundance: few
d_gene: .
j_gene: TRBJ2-2
CDR3aa: CSALPTAGELFF
CDR3nt: TGCAGTGCCCTACCAACGGCGGGGGAGCTGTTTTTT

v_gene: TRBV3-1
abundance: few
d_gene: .
j_gene: TRBJ1-2
CDR3aa: CASSQSLSGYTF
CDR3nt: TGTGCCAGCAGCCAATCCCTTAGTGGCTACACCTTC

v_gene: TRBV3-1
abundance: few
d_gene: .
j_gene: TRBJ2-7
CDR3aa: CASSRTGTHLYEQYF
CDR3nt: TGTGCCAGCAGCCGTACCGGGACACATCTCTACGAGCAGTACTTC

v_gene: TRBV2
abundance: few
d_gene: TRBD1
j_gene: TRBJ2-2
CDR3aa: CASSGQGPGELFF
CDR3nt: TGTGCCAGCAGCGGACAGGGGCCCGGGGAGCTGTTTTTT

v_gene: TRBV7-2
abundance: .
d_gene: .
j_gene: TRBJ1-3
CDR3aa: CASSYSPGGSGNTIYF
CDR3nt: TGTGCCAGCAGCTACTCCCCCGGGGGATCTGGAAACACCATATATTTT

v_gene: TRBV5-1
abundance: few
d_gene: TRBD2
j_gene: TRBJ2-1
CDR3aa: CASSLRPLAGGNNEQFF
CDR3nt: TGCGCCAGCAGCTTGCGGCCACTAGCGGGAGGGAACAATGAGCAGTTCTTC

v_gene: TRBV6-5
abundance: .
d_gene: .
j_gene: TRBJ2-3
CDR3aa: CASSYRSSTPPDTQYF
CDR3nt: TGTGCCAGCAGTTATCGTAGCAGCACCCCCCCAGATACGCAGTATTTT

v_gene: TRBV20-1
abundance: .
d_gene: .
j_gene: TRBJ1-2
CDR3aa: CSARRSGWEDGYTF
CDR3nt: TGCAGTGCTAGACGGTCAGGGTGGGAGGATGGCTACACCTTC